This T cell receptor (beta chain) was sequenced in a study of graft-versus-host responses after intestinal transplantation. Background on the study: Each patient got anti-thymocyte globulin induction, then tacrolimus and steroids for around three years.

Clones were sequenced by immunoSEQ multiplex PCR, and TCRdb holds only the in-frame ones, with some missing. This table holds 100,000 or so clones, over 80% found once. The study's findings and limits: High graft-versus-host to host-versus-graft T cell clonal ratios marked allografts of patients with graft-donor macrochimerism. Present in recipient marrow, GvH clones included some that appeared first in ileum or blood.

CDR1 and CDR2 from the germline V gene are SGHVS and FNYEAQ. V was clipped by 3 bases and J by 8 bases, with 14 bases between them. There are 14 residues in the CDR3. Note on this clone: Its antigen is not identified.

The chain uses TRBV7-6 and TRBJ2-1; D remains unclear. This material consisted of unstimulated CD8+ T cells sorted from spleen or lymph node cells, taken before transplant. The clonotype comes from a human donor who was the organ donor for an intestinal transplant. DNA for the CDR3: TGTGCCAGCAGCTTCCTGTTCGAGAGCCATGAGCAGTTCTTC. Amino acids: CASSFLFESHEQFF.